This TCR beta chain derives from a study of blood T cells in healthy people across ages. The CDR3 loop spans 11 amino acids. Germline loops: CDR1 SQVTM, CDR2 ANQGSEA. V shed 2 bases and J shed 3 bases, with 5 bases lying between them. For the second PCR, which ran for about 7 to 11 cycles, a sample-barcoded 5' primer and a J-beta primer mix were used. TCRdb ran MiXCR on the 5' RACE reads and lists one entry per CDR3 protein. The sample has about 780,000 distinct CDR3 sequences, around 24% seen once. Extraction yielded at least 5 micrograms of total RNA per sample. This sample also belongs to another study, concerning T cells of mothers and their children. That source notes: Related and unrelated pairs show similar thymic shaping of TCR recombination output.

V and J are TRBV29-1 and TRBJ2-7; no reliable D call. The source material was blood. The sequence derives from a boy aged 5 to 17 in good health. The CDR3 is CSVEIRYEQYF. The CDR3 nucleotides are TGCAGCGTTGAAATTCGCTACGAGCAGTACTTC.